This T cell receptor beta chain originates from a study of cytomegalovirus exposure and HLA in healthy donors. Study in general: Researchers previously reported finding 100 million or so unique TCR beta sequences from about 170 million T cells. There were approximately 85 million unique TCRs (from HLA-typed donors) in an early data release. Study-level findings and limits: A link between a missense DCLRE1C variant and TCR beta V- and J-gene trimming emerged from a later analysis.

The primer mix had 60 Vbeta and 13 Jbeta primers. Assay used: immunoSEQ multiplex PCR; TCRdb lists only in-frame clones, some missing. The sample holds over 200,000 clones, around 79% seen once. At the time of sampling, donors were nominally healthy, though unrecorded immune exposures were likely. About this clone: Antigen: not known. Sequence at one end of the junction differs from germline and may be a read error.

Germline V CDR1 and CDR2: SEHNR, FQNEAQ (reference sequence). The CDR3 spans 16 residues. The V and J genes are TRBV7-9 and TRBJ2-5; 10 bases map to TRBD2. Sequencing input: PBMCs. The receptor's source is a male donor in good health and CMV-seronegative. CDR3 sequence: CSSSLALAGGQETQYF. The CDR3 nucleotides read TGTTCCAGCAGCTTAGCTTTAGCGGGGGGCCAGGAGACCCAGTACTTC.